This is a list of T cell receptor beta chains from one sample in a study of molecular identifiers for immune sequencing clone quantification. TCRdb re-called the PCR reads with MiXCR, one entry per CDR3 protein. The data contain about half a million distinct CDR3 sequences, 20% to 25% of them singletons. The sequencing sample was made of naive CD8+ T cells from blood, with Jurkat cell RNA spiked in. The receptor source for this set is a human donor in good health. Some libraries in this study had Jurkat cell RNA spiked in. Both conserved end residues are part of each CDR3. The order of the fields is V gene, J gene, D gene, clone size, CDR3 protein, CDR3 DNA. The D gene is left open where the match is weak. Expanded clones get a size class; other rows say once, few or many, or leave the size out.

v_gene: TRBV6-6
j_gene: TRBJ1-1
d_gene: -
abundance: many
CDR3aa: CASRGTGGAVYTEAFF
CDR3nt: TGTGCCAGCAGAGGGACGGGAGGGGCGGTGTATACTGAAGCTTTCTTT

v_gene: TRBV30
j_gene: TRBJ2-2
d_gene: -
abundance: -
CDR3aa: CAWTENTGELFF
CDR3nt: TGTGCCTGGACAGAGAACACCGGGGAGCTGTTTTTT

v_gene: TRBV7-2
j_gene: TRBJ2-2
d_gene: TRBD2
abundance: many
CDR3aa: CASSPGLAGGPYPNTGELFF
CDR3nt: TGTGCCAGCAGCCCTGGACTAGCGGGAGGCCCATACCCGAACACCGGGGAGCTGTTTTTT

v_gene: TRBV7-7
j_gene: TRBJ2-3
d_gene: TRBD2
abundance: -
CDR3aa: CASTYLAGNTDTQYF
CDR3nt: TGTGCCAGCACCTATTTAGCGGGGAACACAGATACGCAGTATTTT

v_gene: TRBV4-1
j_gene: TRBJ1-2
d_gene: TRBD1
abundance: -
CDR3aa: CASSQGQGANYGHTF
CDR3nt: TGCGCCAGCAGCCAGGGACAGGGGGCAAACTATGGCCACACCTTC

v_gene: TRBV7-8
j_gene: TRBJ2-1
d_gene: -
abundance: many
CDR3aa: CASSGNKQFF
CDR3nt: TGTGCCAGCAGCGGAAACAAGCAGTTCTTC

v_gene: TRBV20-1
j_gene: TRBJ2-3
d_gene: TRBD2
abundance: -
CDR3aa: CSARDAGTSGGLITDTQYF
CDR3nt: TGCAGTGCTAGGGACGCCGGGACTAGCGGGGGGCTTATTACAGATACGCAGTATTTT

v_gene: TRBV6-2/TRBV6-3
j_gene: TRBJ2-6
d_gene: -
abundance: -
CDR3aa: CASSYGKVTSSGANVLTF
CDR3nt: TGTGCCAGCAGTTACGGAAAAGTCACAAGCTCTGGGGCCAACGTCCTGACTTTC

v_gene: TRBV5-8
j_gene: TRBJ1-5
d_gene: -
abundance: many
CDR3aa: CASSLERGASYSNQPQHF
CDR3nt: TGTGCCAGCAGCTTGGAGAGGGGGGCCTCCTATAGCAATCAGCCCCAGCATTTT

v_gene: TRBV30
j_gene: TRBJ2-3
d_gene: -
abundance: -
CDR3aa: CAWSVVAIGADTQYF
CDR3nt: TGTGCCTGGAGTGTCGTAGCGATCGGAGCAGATACGCAGTATTTT

v_gene: TRBV11-2
j_gene: TRBJ1-1
d_gene: -
abundance: few
CDR3aa: CASSLGNPNTEAFF
CDR3nt: TGTGCCAGCAGCTTAGGTAACCCGAACACTGAAGCTTTCTTT

v_gene: TRBV14
j_gene: TRBJ1-3
d_gene: -
abundance: -
CDR3aa: CASSQDGDSGSTIYF
CDR3nt: TGTGCCAGCAGCCAAGATGGGGACTCTGGAAGCACCATATATTTT

v_gene: TRBV18
j_gene: TRBJ2-7
d_gene: -
abundance: -
CDR3aa: CASSPPGPVHEQYF
CDR3nt: TGTGCCAGCTCACCACCGGGACCCGTCCACGAGCAGTACTTC

v_gene: TRBV11-2
j_gene: TRBJ2-7
d_gene: TRBD1
abundance: -
CDR3aa: CASSYPPGQSSYEQYF
CDR3nt: TGTGCCAGCAGTTACCCCCCGGGACAGTCCTCCTACGAGCAGTACTTC

v_gene: TRBV20-1
j_gene: TRBJ2-7
d_gene: -
abundance: few
CDR3aa: CSASFWTEDSYEQYF
CDR3nt: TGCAGTGCTAGTTTTTGGACGGAGGATTCCTACGAGCAGTACTTC

v_gene: TRBV19
j_gene: TRBJ1-2
d_gene: -
abundance: few
CDR3aa: CASSIEGPVNYGYTF
CDR3nt: TGTGCCAGTAGTATAGAAGGACCGGTAAACTATGGCTACACCTTC

v_gene: TRBV4-1
j_gene: TRBJ2-5
d_gene: -
abundance: few
CDR3aa: CASSQLGGVGFETQYF
CDR3nt: TGCGCCAGCAGCCAGCTGGGGGGCGTCGGGTTTGAGACCCAGTACTTC